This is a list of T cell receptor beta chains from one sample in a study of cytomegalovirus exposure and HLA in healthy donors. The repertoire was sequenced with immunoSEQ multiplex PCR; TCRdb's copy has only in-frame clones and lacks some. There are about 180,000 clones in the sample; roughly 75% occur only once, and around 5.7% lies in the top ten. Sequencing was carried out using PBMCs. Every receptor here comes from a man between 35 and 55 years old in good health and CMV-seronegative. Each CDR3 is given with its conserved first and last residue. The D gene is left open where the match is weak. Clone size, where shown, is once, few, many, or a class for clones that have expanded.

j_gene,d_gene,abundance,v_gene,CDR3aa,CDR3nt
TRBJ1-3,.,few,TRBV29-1,CSVATRGSGNTIYF,TGCAGCGTTGCAACCCGGGGCTCTGGAAACACCATATATTTT
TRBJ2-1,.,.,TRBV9,CASSVAPRGEQFF,TGTGCCAGCAGCGTAGCTCCCCGGGGGGAGCAGTTCTTC
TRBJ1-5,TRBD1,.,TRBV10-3,CAISGSGTAENQPQHF,TGTGCCATCAGTGGGTCCGGGACAGCGGAAAATCAGCCCCAGCATTTT
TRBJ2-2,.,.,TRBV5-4,CASSLAGGMNTGELFF,TGTGCCAGCAGCCTGGCCGGGGGAATGAACACCGGGGAGCTGTTTTTT
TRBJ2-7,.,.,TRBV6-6,CASRSLFEQYF,TGTGCCAGCAGATCCTTATTCGAGCAGTACTTC
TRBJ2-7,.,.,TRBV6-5,CASSDISYEQYF,TGTGCCAGCAGCGACATCTCCTACGAGCAGTACTTC
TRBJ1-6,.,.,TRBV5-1,CASSLARGNSPLHF,TGCGCCAGCAGCTTGGCAAGGGGAAATTCACCCCTCCACTTT
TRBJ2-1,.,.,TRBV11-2,CASSLDIGLHNEQFF,TGTGCCAGCAGCTTAGATATCGGACTCCACAATGAGCAGTTCTTC
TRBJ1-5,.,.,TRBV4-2,CASSRRGEQPQHF,TGTGCCAGCAGCCGAAGGGGTGAGCAGCCCCAGCATTTT
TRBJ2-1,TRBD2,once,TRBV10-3,CAISETGRSEQFF,TGTGCCATCAGTGAAACCGGGAGGAGTGAGCAGTTCTTC
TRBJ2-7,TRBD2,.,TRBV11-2,CASSSSNGGAPTF,TGTGCCAGCAGCTCAAGCAACGGGGGGGCCCCAACCTTC
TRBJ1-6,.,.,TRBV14,CASSQVVTGSPLHF,TGTGCCAGCAGCCAAGTCGTGACAGGATCACCCCTCCACTTT
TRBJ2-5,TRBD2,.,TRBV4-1,CASSQGGGGRETQYF,TGCGCCAGCAGCCAGGGGGGCGGCGGGAGGGAGACCCAGTACTTC
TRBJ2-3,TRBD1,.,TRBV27,CASSIRQGPGTQYF,TGTGCCAGCAGTATCAGACAGGGCCCGGGGACGCAGTATTTT
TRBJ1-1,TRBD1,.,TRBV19,CASSPPNGQGRNTEAFF,TGTGCCAGTAGTCCACCTAATGGACAGGGGCGGAACACTGAAGCTTTCTTT
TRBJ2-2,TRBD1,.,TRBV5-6,CASSFGQGVNTGELFF,TGTGCCAGCAGCTTCGGACAGGGGGTCAACACCGGGGAGCTGTTTTTT
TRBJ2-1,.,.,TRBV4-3,CASSQDYIRGGLHEQFF,TGCGCCAGCAGCCAAGATTATATTCGTGGGGGACTGCATGAGCAGTTCTTC
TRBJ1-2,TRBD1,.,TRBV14,CASSYLTGWNYGYTF,TGTGCCAGCAGCTACCTGACAGGGTGGAACTATGGCTACACCTTC
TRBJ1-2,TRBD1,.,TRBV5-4,CASSYGQDYGYTF,TGTGCCAGCAGCTACGGACAGGATTATGGCTACACCTTC
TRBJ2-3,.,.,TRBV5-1,CASSLASGADTQYF,TGCGCCAGCAGCTTGGCCTCGGGAGCAGATACGCAGTATTTT
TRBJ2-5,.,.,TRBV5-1,CASSLGRGVGETQYF,TGCGCCAGCAGCTTGGGGCGCGGGGTCGGAGAGACCCAGTACTTC
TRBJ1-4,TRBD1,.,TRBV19,CASSMSTGFGKLFF,TGTGCCAGTAGTATGTCGACAGGGTTTGGAAAACTGTTTTTT
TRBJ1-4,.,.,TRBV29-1,CSVEVAGLGEKLFF,TGCAGCGTTGAAGTTGCGGGACTTGGGGAAAAACTGTTTTTT
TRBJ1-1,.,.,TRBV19,CASSPLVNTEAFF,TGTGCCAGTAGTCCTCTAGTGAACACTGAAGCTTTCTTT
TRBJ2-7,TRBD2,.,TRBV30,CAWSLGTSLAYEQYF,TGTGCCTGGAGTCTCGGGACTAGCTTAGCCTACGAGCAGTACTTC
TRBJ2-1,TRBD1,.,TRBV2,CASRSGTGDYNEQFF,TGTGCCAGCCGATCCGGGACAGGGGATTACAATGAGCAGTTCTTC
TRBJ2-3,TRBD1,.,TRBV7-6,CASSLVDRGGDTQYF,TGTGCCAGCAGCTTAGTGGACAGGGGAGGGGATACGCAGTATTTT
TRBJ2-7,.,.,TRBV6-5,CASSYSYTTGEQYF,TGTGCCAGCAGTTACTCCTATACTACAGGCGAGCAGTACTTC
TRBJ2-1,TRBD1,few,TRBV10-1,CASPTGTGSYNEQFF,TGCGCCAGCCCAACCGGGACAGGGTCCTACAATGAGCAGTTCTTC
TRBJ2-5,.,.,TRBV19,CASSPRQIQETQYF,TGTGCCAGTAGTCCCCGACAGATTCAAGAGACCCAGTACTTC
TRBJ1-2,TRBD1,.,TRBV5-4,CASTRSRGNGYTF,TGTGCCAGCACCCGGAGCAGGGGGAATGGCTACACCTTC
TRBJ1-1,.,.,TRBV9,CASSNRQGTEAFF,TGTGCCAGCAGCAACCGTCAGGGGACTGAAGCTTTCTTT
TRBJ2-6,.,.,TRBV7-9,CASSPRQLSSGANVLTF,TGTGCCAGCAGCCCTAGACAGCTATCCTCTGGGGCCAACGTCCTGACTTTC
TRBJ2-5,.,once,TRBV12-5,CASGLVPGETQYF,TGTGCTAGTGGTTTGGTACCGGGAGAGACCCAGTACTTC
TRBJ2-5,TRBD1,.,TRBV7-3,CASSSDRGETQYF,TGTGCCAGCAGCTCCGACAGGGGCGAGACCCAGTACTTC
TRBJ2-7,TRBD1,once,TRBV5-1,CASSPRQGYEQYF,TGCGCCAGCAGCCCCCGACAGGGCTACGAGCAGTACTTC
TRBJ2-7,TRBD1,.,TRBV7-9,CASNRPGQGVRDEQYF,TGTGCCAGCAACCGACCGGGGCAGGGGGTCCGGGACGAGCAGTACTTC
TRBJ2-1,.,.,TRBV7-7,CASSPGGGNEQFF,TGTGCCAGCAGCCCCGGGGGAGGCAATGAGCAGTTCTTC
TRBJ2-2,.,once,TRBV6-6,CASLRGSNTGELFF,TGTGCCAGCCTAAGGGGGTCTAACACCGGGGAGCTGTTTTTT
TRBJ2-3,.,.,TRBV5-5,CASRFGTGYSTDTQYF,TGTGCCAGCAGATTTGGAACAGGGTATTCCACAGATACGCAGTATTTT
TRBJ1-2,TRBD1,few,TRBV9,CASSAGTGGFITF,TGTGCCAGCAGCGCCGGGACAGGGGGATTTATCACCTTC
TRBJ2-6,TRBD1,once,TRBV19,CASSIGTGALGANVLTF,TGTGCCAGTAGTATAGGGACAGGGGCGCTAGGGGCCAACGTCCTGACTTTC
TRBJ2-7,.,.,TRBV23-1,CASSHNSGSYEQYF,TGCGCCAGCAGTCATAATAGCGGCTCCTACGAGCAGTACTTC
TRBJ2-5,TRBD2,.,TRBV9,CASSARLTGGPETQYF,TGTGCCAGCAGCGCCCGCCTCACGGGAGGGCCTGAGACCCAGTACTTC
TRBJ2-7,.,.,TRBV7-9,CASSLADRPYEQYF,TGTGCCAGCAGCTTGGCCGACAGGCCCTACGAGCAGTACTTC
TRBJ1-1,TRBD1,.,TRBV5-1,CASSRSGGATEAFF,TGCGCCAGCAGCAGGTCAGGGGGCGCGACTGAAGCTTTCTTT
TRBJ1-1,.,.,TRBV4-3,CASSQDEGRGSEAFF,TGCGCCAGCAGCCAAGATGAAGGCAGGGGTTCTGAAGCTTTCTTT
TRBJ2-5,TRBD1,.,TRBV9,CASSVEVGGVGETQYF,TGTGCCAGCAGCGTAGAGGTAGGGGGCGTGGGTGAGACCCAGTACTTC
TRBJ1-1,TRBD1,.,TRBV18,CASSPPSRTGNTEAFF,TGTGCCAGCTCACCACCCTCGCGGACAGGGAACACTGAAGCTTTCTTT
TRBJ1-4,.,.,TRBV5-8,CASSLGGLSGKLFF,TGTGCCAGCAGCTTGGGGGGACTTTCCGGAAAACTGTTTTTT
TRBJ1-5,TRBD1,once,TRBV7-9,CASSLVGQEKPQHF,TGTGCCAGCAGCTTGGTGGGACAGGAAAAGCCCCAGCATTTT
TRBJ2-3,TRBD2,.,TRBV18,CASSPPLAADTQYF,TGTGCCAGCTCACCACCGCTAGCGGCAGATACGCAGTATTTT
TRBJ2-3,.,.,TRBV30,CAWEGLNTDTQYF,TGTGCCTGGGAGGGACTTAACACAGATACGCAGTATTTT
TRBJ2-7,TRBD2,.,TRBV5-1,CASSLGGNHEQYF,TGCGCCAGCAGCCTCGGGGGGAACCACGAGCAGTACTTC
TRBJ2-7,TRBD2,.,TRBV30,CAWRGLAGGSEQYF,TGTGCCTGGAGGGGACTAGCGGGAGGTTCCGAGCAGTACTTC